This T cell receptor (beta chain) was captured by sequencing in a study of T cells after yellow fever vaccination. This clonotype was seen ten or more times. TCRdb processed the 5' RACE reads anew with MiXCR; each CDR3 protein has one entry. Of more than 300,000 distinct CDR3 sequences listed, over 3.5% are singletons. The germline CDR1 and CDR2 sequences are SGHTA and FQGNSA. V lost 5 bases and J 4 bases, leaving 10 bases between the germline ends. The length of the CDR3 is 13 residues. This receptor was identified in a man between 18 and 29 years old who received the YFV17D yellow fever vaccine. The sample in question was PBMCs, obtained 15 days after the yellow fever booster vaccination. This rearrangement joins TRBV7-2 to TRBJ2-3, with D perhaps matching TRBD1 (6 bases). The DNA for the CDR3 is TGTGCCAGCAGCGCTCGACAGGCAGATACGCAGTATTTT. Residues: CASSARQADTQYF.